The entry below gives a single TCR beta chain sequence along with its context. The antigen is not known. This entry comes from a study of OX40 agonist ivuxolimab in advanced cancers. Study findings and constraints: More expanded clones were found, on average, in CD8+ than in CD4+ T cells. The study observed clonal expansion of CD4+ and CD8+ blood T cells by week 6 at 0.1 to 3.0 mg/kg.

Profiling relied on immunoSEQ multiplex PCR, and the TCRdb table lists in-frame clones only, not all of them. This sample yields some 140,000 clones, of which around 93% are seen a single time; approximately 1% belongs to the top ten. Germline V CDR1 and CDR2: SGHRS, YFSETQ. Trimming left V 3 bases short and J 10 bases short, with 18 bases between. The CDR3 totals 14 residues. Sequencing used CD4+ or CD8+ T cells sorted from blood, obtained in a trial of the OX40 agonist ivuxolimab. The receptor was isolated from an adult with an advanced solid tumor such as melanoma, head and neck, liver or kidney cancer. The chain joins TRBV5-1 to TRBJ2-3, with D maybe TRBD1 (7 bases). The CDR3 nucleotides are TGCGCCAGCAGCTCAGGGGGGCTAATGGATGCGCAGTATTTT. This encodes CASSSGGLMDAQYF.